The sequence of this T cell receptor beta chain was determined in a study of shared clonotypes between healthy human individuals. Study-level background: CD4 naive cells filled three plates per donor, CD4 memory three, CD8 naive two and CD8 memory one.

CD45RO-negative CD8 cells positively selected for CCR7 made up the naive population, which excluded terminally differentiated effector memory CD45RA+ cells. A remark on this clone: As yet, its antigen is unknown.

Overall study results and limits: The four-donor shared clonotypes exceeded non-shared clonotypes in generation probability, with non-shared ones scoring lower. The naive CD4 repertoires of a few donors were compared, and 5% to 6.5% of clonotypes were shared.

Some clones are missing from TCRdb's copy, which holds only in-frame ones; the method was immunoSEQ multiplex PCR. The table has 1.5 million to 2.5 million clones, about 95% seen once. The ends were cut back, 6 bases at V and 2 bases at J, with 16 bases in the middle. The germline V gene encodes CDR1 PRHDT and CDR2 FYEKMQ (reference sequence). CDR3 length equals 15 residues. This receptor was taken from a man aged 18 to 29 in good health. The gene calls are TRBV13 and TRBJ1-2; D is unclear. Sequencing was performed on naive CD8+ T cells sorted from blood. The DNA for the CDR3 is TGTGCCAGCAGTCATCCCATTGGAGAGAACTATGGCTACACCTTC. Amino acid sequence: CASSHPIGENYGYTF. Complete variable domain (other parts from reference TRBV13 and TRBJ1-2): AAGVIQSPRHLIKEKRETATLKCYPIPRHDTVYWYQQGPGQDPQFLISFYEKMQSDKGSIPDRFSAQQFSDYHSELNMSSLELGDSALYFCASSHPIGENYGYTFGSGTRLTVV.